This TCR beta chain emerged from a study of blood T cell repertoires in COVID-19. Study background: The United States, Italy and Spain provided the acute and convalescent COVID-19 samples.

Generated by immunoSEQ multiplex PCR, the TCRdb table keeps only in-frame clones and is missing some. The sample yields roughly 80,000 clones, around 86% seen once. The germline V gene encodes CDR1 SNHLY and CDR2 FYNNEI. The V end was cut by 7 bases, the J end by 8 bases, with 14 bases between. The CDR3 has 12 residues. This sequence originates from a human donor in a cohort sampled during active COVID-19. The specimen sequenced was peripheral blood. The V gene is TRBV2, the J gene TRBJ1-2; D is uncertain. The CDR3 region is CASKRSREGYTF. The CDR3 DNA reads as TGTGCCAGCAAAAGGAGTAGAGAAGGCTACACCTTC. Full variable domain (missing parts from reference TRBV2 and TRBJ1-2): EPEVTQTPSHQVTQMGQEVILRCVPISNHLYFYWYRQILGQKVEFLVSFYNNEISEKSEIFDDQFSVERPDGSNFTLKIRSTKLEDSAMYFCASKRSREGYTFGSGTRLTVV.